The rows below give T cell receptor beta chains drawn from one sample of a study of post-analysis software for immune sequencing data. From the PCR reads, TCRdb called clonotypes with MiXCR, one entry per CDR3 protein. The sample lists under 200,000 distinct CDR3 sequences, roughly 40% occurring once. The sequencing used blood, collected after autologous hematopoietic stem cell transplantation. The receptors derive from a girl between 10 and 17 years old with multiple sclerosis. The CDR3 runs from the conserved cysteine through the conserved F or W. D genes are given only for firm matches. Rows give clone size only sometimes, using once, few, many, or a class for an expanded clone.

len | d_gene | abundance | j_gene | v_gene | CDR3nt | CDR3aa
15 | TRBD1 | NA | TRBJ1-5 | TRBV7-8 | TGTGCCAGCAGCCCCGGGACAGGGTGGGAGGGACCCCAGCATTTT | CASSPGTGWEGPQHF
13 | NA | NA | TRBJ2-7 | TRBV6-6 | TGTGCCAGCCAAATGGGAGGTACCTACGAGCAGTACTTC | CASQMGGTYEQYF
17 | NA | NA | TRBJ2-7 | TRBV20-1 | TGCAGTGCTGGGCCCGGACAGCCCAACCCCTCCAGCTACGAGCAGTACTTC | CSAGPGQPNPSSYEQYF
13 | NA | NA | TRBJ1-1 | TRBV5-5 | TGTGCCAGCAGCTCGGTGGGGGGCACTGAAGCTTTCTTT | CASSSVGGTEAFF
23 | TRBD1 | few | TRBJ1-6 | TRBV20-1 | TGCAGTGCTAGAAACTTGGGCCAAACAGGGGGGCGCATGAGAGGCTCCTATAATTCACCCCTCCACTTT | CSARNLGQTGGRMRGSYNSPLHF
15 | NA | few | TRBJ2-7 | TRBV4-3 | TGCGCCAGCAGCCGAGGGGTAGGGGCGGATTACGAGCAGTACTTC | CASSRGVGADYEQYF
16 | NA | few | TRBJ2-6 | TRBV7-3 | TGTGCCAGCAGCTTAACGCCCTTCTCTGGGGCCAACGTCCTGACTTTC | CASSLTPFSGANVLTF
13 | NA | NA | TRBJ2-3 | TRBV19 | TGTGCCAGCCCCGGGGGCCGAACAGATACGCAGTATTTT | CASPGGRTDTQYF
16 | TRBD1 | NA | TRBJ2-7 | TRBV6-1 | TGTGCCAGCAGTGAAGCGCTGGGGACAGGGGGCGACGAGCAGTACTTC | CASSEALGTGGDEQYF
17 | NA | NA | TRBJ1-6 | TRBV12-3/TRBV12-4 | TGTGCCAGCAGTCCTTATCCAGGGGATGAGGGAATTCGGACCCTCCACTTT | CASSPYPGDEGIRTLHF
13 | NA | NA | TRBJ2-2 | TRBV10-3 | TGTGCCATCAGTGGGACAGGCGGGGAGGAGCTGTTTTTT | CAISGTGGEELFF
13 | NA | NA | TRBJ2-7 | TRBV14 | TGTGCCAGCAGCCAAGAAGTGGGTTACGAGCAGTACTTC | CASSQEVGYEQYF
15 | NA | few | TRBJ2-7 | TRBV6-6 | TGTGCCAGCAGTCCCGAGGTAGGCAGGGCCTACGAGCAGTACTTC | CASSPEVGRAYEQYF
14 | NA | NA | TRBJ2-7 | TRBV4-2 | TGTGCCAGCAGCCAAGACGGACAGACCTACGAGCAGTACTTC | CASSQDGQTYEQYF
13 | NA | NA | TRBJ2-7 | TRBV20-1 | TGCAGTGCTCCCCAGAGCTCCTACAATGAGCAGTACTTC | CSAPQSSYNEQYF
13 | NA | NA | TRBJ2-1 | TRBV2 | TGTGCCAGCAGTGCCGGTCCAGCCTACGAGCAGTTCTTC | CASSAGPAYEQFF
12 | NA | many | TRBJ2-1 | TRBV10-3 | TGTGCCACCAGGACTATTATGAATGAGCAGTTCTTC | CATRTIMNEQFF
16 | NA | few | TRBJ2-3 | TRBV5-4 | TGTGCCAGCAGCCCGGTGGTCTGGCGGGCCACAGATACGCAGTATTTT | CASSPVVWRATDTQYF
16 | NA | many | TRBJ2-1 | TRBV5-1 | TGCGCCAGCAGCTTGGTCGGGAGCCTTACCTACAATGAGCAGTTCTTC | CASSLVGSLTYNEQFF
15 | NA | NA | TRBJ2-7 | TRBV5-1 | TGCGCCAGCAGCGCCTCGGACTGGGGAATCTACGAGCAGTACTTC | CASSASDWGIYEQYF
14 | NA | NA | TRBJ1-2 | TRBV3-1 | TGTGCCAGCAGCCTAGGAGTTTCCAGCTATGGCTACACCTTC | CASSLGVSSYGYTF
14 | TRBD1 | NA | TRBJ2-7 | TRBV27 | TGTGCCAGCAGTTTTGACAGGGGGAGGTACGAGCAGTACTTC | CASSFDRGRYEQYF
14 | TRBD2 | NA | TRBJ2-7 | TRBV11-2 | TGTGCCAGCAGCATTCTAGCGGGAAGTTACGAGCAGTACTTC | CASSILAGSYEQYF
13 | TRBD1 | few | TRBJ2-1 | TRBV2 | TGTGCCAGCACGACCGACAGGGGTGATGAGCAGTTCTTC | CASTTDRGDEQFF
13 | NA | NA | TRBJ2-1 | TRBV29-1 | TGCAGCGCCGCCCCGGGTCGCTACAATGAGCAGTTCTTC | CSAAPGRYNEQFF
13 | TRBD1 | NA | TRBJ2-5 | TRBV20-1 | TGCAGTGCTAGGGAAGGACAGGGGGCTTCGCAGTACTTC | CSAREGQGASQYF
12 | NA | NA | TRBJ2-5 | TRBV20-1 | TGCAGTGCTAGCCTAAGAAAAGAGACCCAGTACTTC | CSASLRKETQYF
16 | TRBD1 | few | TRBJ2-7 | TRBV13 | TGTGCCAGCAGCTTGTCGGACAGGTGGTTGTCTCACGAGCAGTACTTC | CASSLSDRWLSHEQYF
14 | NA | few | TRBJ2-1 | TRBV7-9 | TGTGCCAGCAGCTTGCCCACAGAGTCGGTTGAGCAGTTCTTC | CASSLPTESVEQFF
13 | NA | few | TRBJ2-1 | TRBV5-6 | TGTGCCAGCAGCTACGGACGCCCTGGTGAGCAGTTCTTC | CASSYGRPGEQFF
13 | TRBD1 | NA | TRBJ1-2 | TRBV28 | TGTGCCAGCAGTAAAACAGGGGTTCAGGGCTACACCTTC | CASSKTGVQGYTF
15 | NA | many | TRBJ2-7 | TRBV7-9 | TGTGCCAGCAGCCTGGATCCCAACTTCTCCTACGAGCAGTACTTC | CASSLDPNFSYEQYF
19 | TRBD2 | NA | TRBJ2-3 | TRBV7-9 | TGTGCCAGCAGCCAAAAAAAGTTGATAGCGGGAGTTAACACAGATACGCAGTATTTT | CASSQKKLIAGVNTDTQYF
15 | NA | once | TRBJ2-3 | TRBV10-3 | TGTGCCATCAGTGAGGGTGACGCGGCAAAAGATACGCAGTATTTT | CAISEGDAAKDTQYF
19 | TRBD2 | few | TRBJ2-1 | TRBV7-6 | TGTGCCAGCAGCTTCCAAGAGAGGACTAGCGGACTAACCTACAATGAGCAGTTCTTC | CASSFQERTSGLTYNEQFF
16 | NA | NA | TRBJ2-3 | TRBV20-1 | TGCAGTGCTAGTGGGGCTTGGGGGACGAGCACAGATACGCAGTATTTT | CSASGAWGTSTDTQYF
16 | NA | NA | TRBJ2-3 | TRBV5-4 | TGTGCCAGCAGTCGGCCCCGGCAGGGCGGCACAGATACGCAGTATTTT | CASSRPRQGGTDTQYF
14 | NA | NA | TRBJ2-4 | TRBV20-1 | TGCAGTGCTGAGCAGGAGAAAGCCAAAAACATTCAGTACTTC | CSAEQEKAKNIQYF
13 | NA | NA | TRBJ2-7 | TRBV4-1 | TGCGCCAGCAGCCAGAAGGACAGCTACGAGCAGTACTTC | CASSQKDSYEQYF
14 | NA | NA | TRBJ2-5 | TRBV7-2 | TGTGCCAGCAGCTGGGGGACTTCCCCGGAGACCCAGTACTTC | CASSWGTSPETQYF
17 | TRBD2 | NA | TRBJ2-5 | TRBV7-6 | TGTGCCAGCAGCCGCGGTCGCGGACTAGCGGGCCAAGAGACCCAGTACTTC | CASSRGRGLAGQETQYF
13 | NA | few | TRBJ2-4 | TRBV20-1 | TGCAGTGCCCCACGGACCGCGGAAAACATTCAGTACTTC | CSAPRTAENIQYF
19 | TRBD2 | NA | TRBJ2-2 | TRBV10-2 | TGCGCCAGCAGTGAGTCTGGGGTTATGGGACTAGCGGGCACCGGGGAGCTGTTTTTT | CASSESGVMGLAGTGELFF
21 | TRBD2 | few | TRBJ2-3 | TRBV11-1 | TGTGCCAGCAGCTTGGGGACAGGCCCCGGGACTAGCGGGGCTTCCTCAGATACGCAGTATTTT | CASSLGTGPGTSGASSDTQYF
13 | NA | many | TRBJ2-3 | TRBV6-5 | TGTGCCAGCAGTTACTCGACTAGTCCTACGCAGTATTTT | CASSYSTSPTQYF
15 | NA | few | TRBJ1-1 | TRBV5-1 | TGCGCCAGCAGCCTTTCTGGGGAGCTGAACACTGAAGCTTTCTTT | CASSLSGELNTEAFF
14 | NA | NA | TRBJ1-1 | TRBV7-8 | TGTGCCAGCAGCCAGGTGGGGGCCTTCACTGAAGCTTTCTTT | CASSQVGAFTEAFF
15 | NA | NA | TRBJ2-3 | TRBV3-1 | TGTGCCAGCAGCCTAGGTCTCAGCCTGAGGAATACGCAGTATTTT | CASSLGLSLRNTQYF
16 | TRBD2 | NA | TRBJ2-1 | TRBV20-1 | TGCAGTGCTGGGGAACTTCTAGCGGGAGATTACAATGAGCAGTTCTTC | CSAGELLAGDYNEQFF
14 | NA | NA | TRBJ1-1 | TRBV29-1 | TGCAGCGTTGTTAGTATGGGAATGAACACTGAAGCTTTCTTT | CSVVSMGMNTEAFF
14 | TRBD1 | few | TRBJ1-2 | TRBV7-8 | TGTGCCAGCAGCTTAGCGCAGGGGGCTTATGGCTACACCTTC | CASSLAQGAYGYTF
13 | NA | NA | TRBJ1-2 | TRBV20-1 | TGCAGTGCTATCGACCTTCTTAACTATGGCTACACCTTC | CSAIDLLNYGYTF
14 | NA | many | TRBJ2-3 | TRBV28 | TGTGCCAGCAGCTTTTTACAGGGCACAGATACGCAGTATTTT | CASSFLQGTDTQYF
13 | NA | few | TRBJ2-3 | TRBV5-5 | TGTGCCAGCAGCTTGGAGCTGGGAGGTACGCAGTATTTT | CASSLELGGTQYF
14 | TRBD2 | NA | TRBJ2-5 | TRBV20-1 | TGCAGTGCGACCATCCCGGGAGGATACAATGAGCAGTACTTC | CSATIPGGYNEQYF
16 | NA | NA | TRBJ2-7 | TRBV3-1 | TGTGCCAGCAGCCTCTCAAGAGGAGGGGAAGGCTACGAGCAGTACTTC | CASSLSRGGEGYEQYF
15 | TRBD2 | few | TRBJ2-3 | TRBV7-3 | TGTGCCAGCAGCGATCTAGCGGGCCACACAGATACGCAGTATTTT | CASSDLAGHTDTQYF